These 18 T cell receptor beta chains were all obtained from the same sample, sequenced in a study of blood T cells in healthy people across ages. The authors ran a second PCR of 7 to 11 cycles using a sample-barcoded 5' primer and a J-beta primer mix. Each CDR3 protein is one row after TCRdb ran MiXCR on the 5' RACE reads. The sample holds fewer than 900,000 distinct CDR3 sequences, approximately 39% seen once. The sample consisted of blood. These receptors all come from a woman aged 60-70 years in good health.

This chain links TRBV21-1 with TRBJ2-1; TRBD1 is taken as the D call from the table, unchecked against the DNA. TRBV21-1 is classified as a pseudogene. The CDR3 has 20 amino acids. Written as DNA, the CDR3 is TGTGCCAGCAGCAAAGCTATCCGGGAGATTCAGTGTAACTCCTACAATGAGCAGTTCTTC. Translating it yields CASSKAIREIQCNSYNEQFF.

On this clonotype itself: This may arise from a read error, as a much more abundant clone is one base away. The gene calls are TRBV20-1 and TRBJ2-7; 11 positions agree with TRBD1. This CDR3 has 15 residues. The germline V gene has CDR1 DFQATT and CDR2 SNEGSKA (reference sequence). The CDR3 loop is CSARGPGQGVHERYF. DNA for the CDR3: TGCAGTGCTAGGGGTCCGGGACAGGGGGTCCACGAGCGGTACTTC.

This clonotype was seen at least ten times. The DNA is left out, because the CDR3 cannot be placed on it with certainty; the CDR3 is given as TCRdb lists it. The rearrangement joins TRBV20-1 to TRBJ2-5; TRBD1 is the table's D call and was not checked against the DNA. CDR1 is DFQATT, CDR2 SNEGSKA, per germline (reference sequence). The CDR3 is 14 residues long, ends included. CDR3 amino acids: CSALSGQGQETQYF.

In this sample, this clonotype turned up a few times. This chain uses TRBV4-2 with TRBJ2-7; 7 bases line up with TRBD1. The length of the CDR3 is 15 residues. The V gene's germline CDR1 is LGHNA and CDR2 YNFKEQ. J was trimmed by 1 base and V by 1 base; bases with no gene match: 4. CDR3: CASSQGNRGSYEQYF. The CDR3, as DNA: TGTGCCAGCAGCCAAGGGAACAGGGGATCCTACGAGCAGTACTTC.

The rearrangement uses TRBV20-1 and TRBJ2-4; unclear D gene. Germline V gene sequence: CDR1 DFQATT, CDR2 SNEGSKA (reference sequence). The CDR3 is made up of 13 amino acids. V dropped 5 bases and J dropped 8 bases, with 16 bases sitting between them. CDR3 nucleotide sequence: TGCAGTGCTCCGCCAGGAAGCTTGGACATTCAGTACTTC. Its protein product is CSAPPGSLDIQYF.

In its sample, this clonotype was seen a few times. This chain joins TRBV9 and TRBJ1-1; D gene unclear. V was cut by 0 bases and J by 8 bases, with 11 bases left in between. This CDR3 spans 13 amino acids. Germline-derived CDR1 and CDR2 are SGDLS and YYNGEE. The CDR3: CASSVGREREAFF. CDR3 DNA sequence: TGTGCCAGCAGCGTAGGAAGGGAGAGAGAAGCTTTCTTT.

The CDR3 DNA reads as TGTGCCAGCAGCTACCTCGGCAGGGCAGGGTATTCACCCCTCCACTTT. Its translation is CASSYLGRAGYSPLHF. The chain recombines TRBV14 with TRBJ1-6; possible D gene TRBD1, 5 bases. This CDR3 has 16 amino acids. The germline V and J ends were trimmed by 5 bases and 8 bases, with 19 bases remaining between them. The germline V gene has CDR1 SGHDN and CDR2 FVKESK.

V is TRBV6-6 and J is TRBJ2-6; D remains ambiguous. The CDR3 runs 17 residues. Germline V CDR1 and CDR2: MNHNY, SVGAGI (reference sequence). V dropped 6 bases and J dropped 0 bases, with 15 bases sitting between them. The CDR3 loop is CASRQFGAVSGANVLTF. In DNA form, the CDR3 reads TGTGCCAGCAGGCAATTTGGCGCGGTCTCTGGGGCCAACGTCCTGACTTTC.

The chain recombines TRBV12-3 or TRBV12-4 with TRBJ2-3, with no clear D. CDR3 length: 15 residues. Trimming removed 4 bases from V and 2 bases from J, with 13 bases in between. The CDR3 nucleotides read TGTGCCAGCAGTTCCGAAGTAGGTTTCACAGATACGCAGTATTTT. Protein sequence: CASSSEVGFTDTQYF.

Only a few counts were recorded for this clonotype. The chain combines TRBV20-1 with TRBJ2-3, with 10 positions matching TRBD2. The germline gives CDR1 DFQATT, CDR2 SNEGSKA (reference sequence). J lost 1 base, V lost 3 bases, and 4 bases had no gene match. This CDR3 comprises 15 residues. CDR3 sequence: CSASPLAGGTDTQYF. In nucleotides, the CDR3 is TGCAGTGCTAGTCCCCTAGCGGGGGGCACAGATACGCAGTATTTT.

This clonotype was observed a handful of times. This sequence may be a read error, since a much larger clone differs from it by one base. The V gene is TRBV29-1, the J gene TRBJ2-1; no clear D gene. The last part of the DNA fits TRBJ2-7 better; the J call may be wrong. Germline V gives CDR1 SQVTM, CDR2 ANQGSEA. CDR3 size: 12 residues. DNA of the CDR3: TGCAGCGCTATTCTCTCCTACAATGAGCAGTACTTC. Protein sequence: CSAILSYNEQYF.

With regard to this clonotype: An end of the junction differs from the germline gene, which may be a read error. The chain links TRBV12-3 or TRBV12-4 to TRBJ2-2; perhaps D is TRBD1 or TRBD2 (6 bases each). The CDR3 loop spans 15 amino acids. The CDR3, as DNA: TGTGCCAGCCAAGGAGGGGGGCCGAACACCAGGGAGCTGTTTTTT. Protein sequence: CASQGGGPNTRELFF.

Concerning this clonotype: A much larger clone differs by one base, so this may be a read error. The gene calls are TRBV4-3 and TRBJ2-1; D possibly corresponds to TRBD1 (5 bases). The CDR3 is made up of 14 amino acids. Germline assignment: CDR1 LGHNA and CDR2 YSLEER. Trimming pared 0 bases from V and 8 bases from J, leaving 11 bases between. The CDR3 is CASSQDPRVDEQFF. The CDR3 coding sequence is TGCGCCAGCAGCCAAGATCCCAGGGTGGATGAGCAGTTCTTC.

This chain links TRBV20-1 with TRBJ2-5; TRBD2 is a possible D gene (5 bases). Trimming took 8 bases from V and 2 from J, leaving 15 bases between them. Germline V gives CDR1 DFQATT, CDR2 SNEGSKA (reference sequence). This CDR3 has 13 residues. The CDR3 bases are TGCAGTCACCATCCGGGAAAACAAGAGACCCAGTACTTC. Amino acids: CSHHPGKQETQYF.

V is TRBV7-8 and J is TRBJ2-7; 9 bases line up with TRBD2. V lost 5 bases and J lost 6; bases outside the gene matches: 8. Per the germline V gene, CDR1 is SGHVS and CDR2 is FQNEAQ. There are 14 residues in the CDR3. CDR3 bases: TGTGCCAGCAGCCCACTAGCGGGTGGCGGCGAGCAGTACTTC. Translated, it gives CASSPLAGGGEQYF.

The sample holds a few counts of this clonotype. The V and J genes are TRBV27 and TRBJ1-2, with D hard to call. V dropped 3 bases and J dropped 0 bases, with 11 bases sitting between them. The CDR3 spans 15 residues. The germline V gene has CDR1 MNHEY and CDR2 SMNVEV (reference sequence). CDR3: CASSFTGGANYGYTF. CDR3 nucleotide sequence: TGTGCCAGCAGTTTTACGGGCGGAGCTAACTATGGCTACACCTTC.

For the CDR3, the DNA is TGCAGTGCTCCACAGCTCACAGATACGCAGTATTTT. Amino acid sequence: CSAPQLTDTQYF. The J gene is TRBJ2-3, the V gene TRBV20-1; no firm D call. The CDR3 sequence is 12 residues long. From germline, CDR1 is DFQATT and CDR2 SNEGSKA (reference sequence). V dropped 5 bases and J dropped 2 bases, with 8 bases sitting between them.

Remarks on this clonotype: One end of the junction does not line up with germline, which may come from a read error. The CDR3 region has the DNA TGTGCCATCAGCTTAACAGGGGGCTACGAGCAGTACTTC. Protein product: CAISLTGGYEQYF. This chain links TRBV7-9 with TRBJ2-7; 8 nucleotides agree with TRBD1. Germline lookup yields CDR1 SEHNR and CDR2 FQNEAQ (reference sequence). The CDR3 loop spans 13 amino acids.